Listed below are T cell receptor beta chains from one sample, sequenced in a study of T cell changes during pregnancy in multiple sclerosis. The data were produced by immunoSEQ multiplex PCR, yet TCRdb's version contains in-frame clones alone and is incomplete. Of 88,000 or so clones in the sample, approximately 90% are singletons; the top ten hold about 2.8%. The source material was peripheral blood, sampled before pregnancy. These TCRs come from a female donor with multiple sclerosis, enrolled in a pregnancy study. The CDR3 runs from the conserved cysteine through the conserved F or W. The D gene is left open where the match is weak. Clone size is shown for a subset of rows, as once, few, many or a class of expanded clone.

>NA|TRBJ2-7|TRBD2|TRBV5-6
TGTGCCAGCATCACAAACGGGGCAGGGAGGGCCCACGAGCAGTACTTC
CASITNGAGRAHEQYF
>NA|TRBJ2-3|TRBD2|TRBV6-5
TGTGCCAGCAGTAGAAGCGGGAGGGCCGGAAATACGCAGTATTTT
CASSRSGRAGNTQYF
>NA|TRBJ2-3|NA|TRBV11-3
TGTGCCAGCAGCGTGGGACTGACTAGCACAGATACGCAGTATTTT
CASSVGLTSTDTQYF
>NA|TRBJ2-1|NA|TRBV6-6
TGTGCCAGCAGTTACGGCGGCAATGAGCAGTTCTTC
CASSYGGNEQFF
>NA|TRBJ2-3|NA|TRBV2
TGTGCCAGCTCAAAGGAAAACGGGAGTCCAGATACGCAGTATTTT
CASSKENGSPDTQYF
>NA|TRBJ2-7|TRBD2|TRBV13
TGTGCCAGCAGCCCACGGGAGGGCCGGTACGAGCAGTACTTC
CASSPREGRYEQYF
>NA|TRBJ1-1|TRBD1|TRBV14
TGTGCCAGCAGTCCACAGGGGGACACTGAAGCTTTCTTT
CASSPQGDTEAFF
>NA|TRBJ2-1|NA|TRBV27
TGTGCCAGCAGTTTATCGGGACTTTACAATGAGCAGTTCTTC
CASSLSGLYNEQFF
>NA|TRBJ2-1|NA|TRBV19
TGTGCCAGCGGGTCCCCCGGCAGCGCCCGGACTACGGGTGAGCAGTTCTTC
CASGSPGSARTTGEQFF
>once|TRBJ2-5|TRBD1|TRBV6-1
TGTGCCAGCAGTGAAGAAGGGACAGTAAGAGAGACCCAGTACTTC
CASSEEGTVRETQYF
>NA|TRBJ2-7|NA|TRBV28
TGTGCCAGCAGTGGTGGACTATTCTTCCAGCAGTACTTC
CASSGGLFFQQYF
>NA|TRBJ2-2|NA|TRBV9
TGTGCCAGCAGCGTCCAAGACAGGAACACCGGGGAGCTGTTTTTT
CASSVQDRNTGELFF
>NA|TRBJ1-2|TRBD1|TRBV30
TGTGCCTGGAGCCCCGGACAGGCTTACTATGGCTACACCTTC
CAWSPGQAYYGYTF
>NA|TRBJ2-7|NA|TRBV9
TGTGCCAGCAGCGTAGAGCTAGCGTGGAACGAGCAGTACTTC
CASSVELAWNEQYF
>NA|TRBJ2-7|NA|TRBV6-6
TGTGCCAGCAGTTACGAGGGTTTCTACGAGCAGTACTTC
CASSYEGFYEQYF
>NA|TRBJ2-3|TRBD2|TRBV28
TGTGCCAGCAGTTGGCTAGCGGGAGCGGTCACAGATACGCAGTATTTT
CASSWLAGAVTDTQYF
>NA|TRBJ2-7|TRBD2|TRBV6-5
TGTGCCAGCAGTTACTCGTTTGCTAGCGGTTCCTACGAGCAGTACTTC
CASSYSFASGSYEQYF
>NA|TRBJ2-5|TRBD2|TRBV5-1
TGCGCCAGCAGTTTCGGGACTAGCGGGATCGAGACCCAGTACTTC
CASSFGTSGIETQYF
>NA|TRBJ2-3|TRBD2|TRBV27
TGTGCCAGCAGCCCGCCGGGACTAGCATTTGATACGCAGTATTTT
CASSPPGLAFDTQYF
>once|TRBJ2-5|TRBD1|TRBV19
TGTGCCAGTAGTATTTCGGGACAGGGGGCAGAGACCCAGTACTTC
CASSISGQGAETQYF
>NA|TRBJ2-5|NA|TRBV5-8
TGTGCCAGCAGCTTCACCCCTAGCCTGCGGGAGACCCAGTACTTC
CASSFTPSLRETQYF
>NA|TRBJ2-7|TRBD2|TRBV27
TGTGCCACTAGCTGGGTAGCGGGATTCTACGAGCAGTACTTC
CATSWVAGFYEQYF
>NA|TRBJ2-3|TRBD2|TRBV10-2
TGCGCCAGCAGGACTAGCGGAACAGATACGCAGTATTTT
CASRTSGTDTQYF
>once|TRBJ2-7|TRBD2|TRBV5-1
TGCGCCAGCAGCTTGGACGGGAGGGGGTACGAGCAGTACTTC
CASSLDGRGYEQYF
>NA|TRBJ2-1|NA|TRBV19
TGTGCCAGTGGACTCCTGTCGGGCTTAGGGAATGAGCAGTTCTTC
CASGLLSGLGNEQFF
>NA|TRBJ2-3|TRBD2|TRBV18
TGTGCCAGCTCACCGAAGGCTAGCGGGAGAGCAGATACGCAGTATTTT
CASSPKASGRADTQYF
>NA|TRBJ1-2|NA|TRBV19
TGTGCCAGTATGGAGGCGGGAGGCTACACCTTC
CASMEAGGYTF